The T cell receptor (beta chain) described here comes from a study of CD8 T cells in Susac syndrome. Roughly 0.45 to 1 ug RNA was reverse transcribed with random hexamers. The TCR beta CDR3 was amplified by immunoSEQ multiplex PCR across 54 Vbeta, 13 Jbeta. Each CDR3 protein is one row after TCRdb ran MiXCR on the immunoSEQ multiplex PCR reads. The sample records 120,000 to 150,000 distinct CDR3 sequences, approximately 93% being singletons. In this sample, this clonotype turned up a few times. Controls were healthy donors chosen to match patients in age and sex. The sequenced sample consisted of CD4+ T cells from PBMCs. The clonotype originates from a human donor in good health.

The CDR3, as DNA: TGTGCCAGCACGGGCACCGGGGAGCTGTTTTTT. Translated: CASTGTGELFF. The chain links TRBV6-5 to TRBJ2-2, with D hard to call. V was clipped by 7 bases and J by 4 bases, with 4 bases between them. Germline CDR1 MNHEY, CDR2 SVGAGI. The CDR3 extends over 11 amino acids.